The 9 T cell receptor beta chains below were found in one sample sequenced in a study of blood T cell repertoires in COVID-19. Using immunoSEQ multiplex PCR, the repertoire was profiled, and TCRdb retains in-frame clones only, with some absent. The sample lists 250,000 to 350,000 clones, 86% seen once, with around 2.9% in the top ten. Sequencing input: peripheral blood. Receptors were obtained from a woman aged 25 to 39 with active or convalescent COVID-19.

The chain carries TRBV6-2 or TRBV6-3 and TRBJ1-5, with TRBD1 matching 7 bases. The CDR3 spans 14 residues. Germline V lookup: CDR1 MNHEY, CDR2 SVGEGT. V trimming: 5 bases; J trimming: 4 bases; junction bases outside the gene matches: 5. The CDR3 DNA reads as TGTGCCAGCAGTACCCGGGACAGAAATCAGCCCCAGCATTTT. It encodes CASSTRDRNQPQHF.

This clone has just one count. The chain carries TRBV5-1 and TRBJ2-7, with TRBD1 matching 8 bases. The V and J ends lost 7 bases and 6 bases, in that order; junction bases with no gene match: 12. This CDR3 has 14 amino acids. Germline loops: CDR1 SGHRS, CDR2 YFSETQ. In DNA form, the CDR3 reads TGCGCCAGCGCACTCACAGGGGGGAATCGCGAGCAGTACTTC. Translated, it gives CASALTGGNREQYF.

This clone was observed a handful of times. This chain joins TRBV1 and TRBJ2-5; TRBD2 is the table's D call and was not checked against the DNA. TRBV1 is tagged as a pseudogene. CDR3 length: 15 residues. The CDR3 region has the DNA TGCACCAGCAGCGCTCTAGCGGGGGGCCAGGGGATCCAGTACTTC. Its protein product is CTSSALAGGQGIQYF.

The rearrangement uses TRBV9 and TRBJ2-5, with TRBD2 matching over 12 bases. This CDR3 has 18 residues. The V and J ends lost 4 bases and 4 bases, in that order; junction bases with no gene match: 14. In germline, CDR1 is SGDLS, CDR2 YYNGEE. CDR3 DNA: TGTGCCAGCAGCCCTGGAAGGGCTAGCGGGGGGGCGGCAGAGACCCAGTACTTC. Translation: CASSPGRASGGAAETQYF.

The J gene is TRBJ2-7, the V gene TRBV2, with 13 bases identical to TRBD2. Germline V gene sequence: CDR1 SNHLY, CDR2 FYNNEI. CDR3 length: 18 residues. J was trimmed by 3 bases and V by 7 bases; bases with no gene match: 15. The CDR3, as DNA: TGTGCCAGCAAAGGACTAGCGGGGGCCCCCTTGCTAGGCTACGAGCAGTACTTC. Its translation is CASKGLAGAPLLGYEQYF.

This rearrangement joins TRBV29-1 to TRBJ2-1; 8 bases match TRBD1. The ends lost 7 bases at V and 7 bases at J; junction bases unmatched: 12. Germline V CDR1 and CDR2: SQVTM, ANQGSEA. The CDR3 sequence is 14 residues long. The CDR3 nucleotides read TGCAGCGCCATAGGACAGGGTGTGTGGAATGAGCAGTTCTTC. It codes for CSAIGQGVWNEQFF.

The chain is built from TRBV2 and TRBJ2-7; no clear D gene. Trimming stripped 3 bases from V and 6 bases from J, with 9 bases between. Per the germline V gene, CDR1 is SNHLY and CDR2 is FYNNEI. The CDR3 extends over 12 amino acids. In nucleotides, the CDR3 is TGTGCCAGCAGTGAGCAGAGGCTCGAGCAGTACTTC. It codes for CASSEQRLEQYF.

V gene TRBV6-4 combines with J gene TRBJ1-1, with 7 bases matching TRBD1. V shed 3 bases, J shed 3 bases, and the junction held 16 bases outside the gene matches. This CDR3 contains 18 residues. Germline CDR1 reads MRHNA; CDR2 reads SNTAGT. As DNA, the CDR3 is TGTGCCAGCAGTGAGGGCTTACGTAGTGGGCAGGGGGACACTGAAGCTTTCTTT. Protein sequence: CASSEGLRSGQGDTEAFF.

V is TRBV12-1 and J is TRBJ1-5. TRBV12-1 constitutes a pseudogene. CDR3 size: 20 residues. CDR3 residues: CASSFARGGGSADSNQPQHF. DNA of the CDR3: TGTGCCAGCAGCTTTGCGCGGGGGGGCGGATCGGCCGATAGCAATCAGCCCCAGCATTTT.